The present entry profiles one TCR beta chain with its context. Some clones are missing from TCRdb's copy, which holds only in-frame ones; the method was immunoSEQ multiplex PCR. The repertoire includes 60,000 or so clones, 91% of them detected once, and about 0.9% sits in the top ten. This specimen belongs to a study of T cell changes during pregnancy in multiple sclerosis. V lost 4 bases, J lost 5 bases, and 14 bases lay in between. CDR3 size: 14 residues. Germline CDR1 reads SNHLY; CDR2 reads FYNNEI. The receptor was derived from a female donor with multiple sclerosis, enrolled in a pregnancy study. The specimen comprised peripheral blood, sampled before pregnancy. This rearrangement joins TRBV2 to TRBJ2-5, with D perhaps TRBD2 (6 bases). CDR3 DNA: TGTGCCAGCAGTGTGCGGTCCGGAGGGGAGACCCAGTACTTC. It is translated as CASSVRSGGETQYF.